These 27 T cell receptor beta chains originate from one sample sequenced in a study of T cell responses to AZD1222 COVID-19 vaccine (dated by TCRdb to about 2021). In the paper's terms, the time point label means: baseline before first vaccination. The sample's treatment or condition label, in plain terms: meningococcal conjugate vaccine given as trial control. Library preparation used the immunoSEQ multiplex PCR assay. TCRdb retrieved this table from immuneACCESS and kept in-frame rearrangements only. Not all clones are present; in checked studies, unresolved V genes account for under half, and no reason is known for the remainder. Within this sample are some 140,000 clones, with less than 90% of them counted one time only. The ten biggest clones cover 5.5% to 6% of the sample. Source: peripheral blood, taken on day 0 of MenACWY control vaccination. Receptor source: an adult in good health.

The chain is built from TRBV18 and TRBJ1-5; maybe TRBD1 (6 bases). The ends were cut back, 6 bases at V and 7 bases at J, with 13 bases in the middle. The CDR3 runs 13 residues. Germline V gives CDR1 KGHSH, CDR2 LQKENI. CDR3 sequence: CASSPGAGQPQHF. CDR3 DNA sequence: TGTGCCAGCTCTCCAGGGGCAGGACAGCCCCAGCATTTT.

The V call is TRBV4-1, the J call TRBJ1-2; D perhaps matches TRBD1 (5 bases). Trimming removed 5 bases at V and 5 bases at J, with 12 bases between. The CDR3 consists of 13 residues. Germline V gene lookup returns CDR1 MGHRA and CDR2 YSYEKL. The CDR3 sequence is CASSTAWGYGYTF. The CDR3 DNA follows: TGCGCCAGCAGCACGGCTTGGGGGTATGGCTACACCTTC.

V is TRBV28 and J is TRBJ1-1; possibly TRBD1 for D (6 bases). CDR1 is MDHEN and CDR2 is SYDVKM in the germline V gene. CDR3 length equals 13 residues. The V end lost 6 bases, the J end lost 5 bases, and 13 bases lay between the germline ends. The CDR3 sequence: CASRAGEGTEAFF. DNA of the CDR3: TGTGCCAGCAGGGCAGGGGAGGGAACTGAAGCTTTCTTT.

The chain has TRBV5-8 and TRBJ1-2; D ambiguous. V was clipped by 0 bases and J by 4 bases, with 13 bases between them. The CDR3 totals 15 residues. Germline V CDR1 and CDR2: SGHTS, YDEGEE. CDR3 DNA sequence: TGTGCCAGCAGCTTGGCCTCTCGGCAGCGCTATGGCTACACCTTC. It translates to CASSLASRQRYGYTF.

The chain links TRBV11-1 to TRBJ2-7; D possibly corresponds to TRBD1 (7 bases). Germline CDR1 and CDR2: SGHAT and FQDESV (reference sequence). This CDR3 is built from 17 residues. Trimming pared 0 bases from V and 2 bases from J, leaving 17 bases between. The CDR3 coding sequence is TGTGCCAGCAGCTTAGCCAGGGGGTCTGCGGGGACCTACGAGCAGTACGTC. It specifies CASSLARGSAGTYEQYV.

This clone was counted a few times. The chain uses TRBV21-1 and TRBJ2-3; TRBD1, the table's D call, lacks a check against the DNA. TRBV21-1 constitutes a pseudogene. The CDR3 length is 13 residues. The CDR3 bases are TGTGCCAGACAGGGCGCTTTTGTAGTTACGCAGTATTTT. Translated: CARQGAFVVTQYF.

The rearrangement joins TRBV25-1 to TRBJ1-2, with TRBD1 identical over 8 bases. CDR1 is MGHDK and CDR2 is SYGVNS in the germline V gene. V lost 1 base and J lost 4; bases outside the gene matches: 2. CDR3 size: 14 residues. CDR3 loop: CASSELDRAYGYTF. CDR3 DNA sequence: TGTGCCAGCAGTGAATTGGACAGGGCCTATGGCTACACCTTC.

The rearrangement uses TRBV4-1 and TRBJ1-5, with 8 bases matching TRBD1. Germline V gene data show CDR1 as MGHRA and CDR2 as YSYEKL. The CDR3 has 17 residues. V was pared by 2 bases and J by 11 bases, with 17 bases of the junction left unmatched. CDR3 protein: CASSQPSTGVLSRTQHF. CDR3 nucleotide sequence: TGCGCCAGCAGCCAACCCTCGACAGGGGTGCTCAGTAGGACCCAGCATTTT.

As regards this clone: The junction departs from germline at one end; a sequencing error may be responsible. This sequence joins TRBV6-5 and TRBJ2-5; D is uncertain. The CDR3 runs to 15 residues. The germline CDR1 and CDR2 sequences are MNHEY and SVGAGI. The CDR3 reads CASSIPTKPIEIQYF. As DNA, the CDR3 is TGTGCCAGCAGTATTCCGACAAAGCCGATAGAGATCCAGTACTTC.

V is TRBV4-1 and J is TRBJ1-1; D unclear. The CDR3 is 15 residues long. Germline values: CDR1 MGHRA, CDR2 YSYEKL. The germline V and J ends were trimmed by 0 bases and 1 base, with 9 bases remaining between them. DNA of the CDR3: TGCGCCAGCAGCCAAGAGGGCGGGAGGAACACTGAAGCTTTCTTT. It translates to CASSQEGGRNTEAFF.

This chain joins TRBV7-2 and TRBJ2-3; 7 nucleotides match TRBD2. Germline loops: CDR1 SGHTA, CDR2 FQGNSA. This CDR3 contains 16 residues. Germline trimming cut 5 bases from V and 4 bases from J; bases unmatched to any gene: 12. CDR3 sequence: CASSLLGGSGADTQYF. In DNA, the CDR3 is TGTGCCAGCAGCCTCCTCGGGGGGAGTGGGGCAGATACGCAGTATTTT.

The chain employs TRBV6-1 and TRBJ2-4; 7 bases align to TRBD1. V was pared by 2 bases and J by 1 base, with 5 bases of the junction left unmatched. The CDR3 length is 16 residues. Per the germline V gene, CDR1 is MNHNS and CDR2 is SASEGT. The DNA of the CDR3 is TGTGCCAGCAGTGAAACCCCGACAGGGGCCAAAAACATTCAGTACTTC. Translation gives CASSETPTGAKNIQYF.

The chain has TRBV2 and TRBJ1-2; 9 nucleotides line up with TRBD1. The CDR3 has 13 amino acids. V shed 7 bases, J shed 7 bases, and the junction held 7 bases outside the gene matches. From germline, CDR1 is SNHLY and CDR2 FYNNEI. CDR3: CASKSGQGSGYTF. The DNA of the CDR3 is TGTGCCAGCAAGTCGGGACAGGGAAGTGGCTACACCTTC.

The CDR3 DNA sequence: TGTGCCAGCCAACGGACCAGTCAGGGTCGATTCTATGGCTACACCTTC. Its translation: CASQRTSQGRFYGYTF. The rearrangement uses TRBV19 and TRBJ1-2, with D possibly matching TRBD1 (5 bases). Deletions cut 9 bases from V and 4 bases from J, with 24 bases between. Looked up from germline, CDR1 is LNHDA and CDR2 is SQIVND (reference sequence). The CDR3 loop spans 16 amino acids.

The rearrangement links TRBV2 to TRBJ2-7; TRBD2 agrees at 12 bases. Looked up from germline, CDR1 is SNHLY and CDR2 is FYNNEI. V shed 5 bases and J 5 bases; nucleotides not matched to a gene: 7. The CDR3 loop spans 15 amino acids. The CDR3 DNA reads TGTGCCAGCAGTCCCGCCCGACTAGCGGGAGACGAGCAGTACTTC. Translated, it gives CASSPARLAGDEQYF. The full variable domain, with the rest looked up from reference TRBV2 and TRBJ2-7, is EPEVTQTPSHQVTQMGQEVILRCVPISNHLYFYWYRQILGQKVEFLVSFYNNEISEKSEIFDDQFSVERPDGSNFTLKIRSTKLEDSAMYFCASSPARLAGDEQYFGPGTRLTVT.

This chain links TRBV5-4 with TRBJ1-2, with 8 bases matching TRBD1. J was trimmed by 5 bases and V by 4 bases; bases with no gene match: 10. The germline V gene encodes CDR1 SGHNT and CDR2 YYREEE (reference sequence). CDR3 length: 15 residues. CDR3 DNA: TGTGCCAGCAGCGCCGGACCCGACAGGGGATATGGCTACACCTTC. This sequence encodes CASSAGPDRGYGYTF.

This clone is a singleton in its sample. This rearrangement joins TRBV5-1 to TRBJ1-6; 8 nucleotides agree with TRBD1. Trimming cost V 7 bases and J 8 bases; bases outside gene matches: 5. Germline lookup yields CDR1 SGHRS and CDR2 YFSETQ. The CDR3 runs 13 residues. The CDR3 nucleotides are TGCGCCAGCGCGACAGGGGCGGATTCACCCCTCCACTTT. Protein product: CASATGADSPLHF.

The chain combines TRBV5-1 with TRBJ1-1; D is uncertain. Trimming pared 0 bases from V and 1 base from J, leaving 7 bases between. CDR1 is SGHRS, CDR2 YFSETQ, per germline. CDR3 length: 14 amino acids. CDR3 sequence: CASSLANANTEAFF. The DNA of the CDR3 is TGCGCCAGCAGCTTGGCAAACGCGAACACTGAAGCTTTCTTT. Full variable domain (missing parts from reference TRBV5-1 and TRBJ1-1): KAGVTQTPRYLIKTRGQQVTLSCSPISGHRSVSWYQQTPGQGLQFLFEYFSETQRNKGNFPGRFSGRQFSNSRSEMNVSTLELGDSALYLCASSLANANTEAFFGQGTRLTVV.

This clone has only one observation. The chain links TRBV6-5 to TRBJ2-4; TRBD1 aligns across 7 bases. V trimming: 4 bases; J trimming: 5 bases; junction bases outside the gene matches: 5. The CDR3 extends over 14 amino acids. Germline CDR1 is MNHEY and CDR2 is SVGAGI. CDR3 protein: CASSLDRVENIQYF. The CDR3 DNA sequence: TGTGCCAGCAGTTTAGACAGGGTTGAAAACATTCAGTACTTC.

J is TRBJ2-4 and V is TRBV4-1, with 8 bases that match TRBD2. The CDR3 totals 15 residues. V gave up 1 base and J gave up 7 bases; unmatched junction bases: 6. From germline, CDR1 is MGHRA and CDR2 YSYEKL. CDR3 DNA sequence: TGCGCCAGCAGCCAAGCTGAAGCGGGGGCCAACATTCAGTACTTC. It yields the protein CASSQAEAGANIQYF.

This chain uses TRBV18 with TRBJ1-1, with a weak D call TRBD1 (5 bases). This CDR3 has 13 amino acids. V lost 0 bases, J lost 7 bases, and 9 bases lay in between. Germline CDR1 reads KGHSH; CDR2 reads LQKENI. Here the CDR3 reads CASSPPVQDEAFF. The CDR3 DNA is TGTGCCAGCTCACCACCGGTACAGGATGAAGCTTTCTTT.

The chain recombines TRBV29-1 with TRBJ1-1; TRBD1 aligns across 7 bases. CDR3 length: 14 amino acids. Germline V gives CDR1 SQVTM, CDR2 ANQGSEA. The J segment lost 1 base and the V segment lost 4 bases, leaving 6 bases of the junction unmatched. Written as DNA, the CDR3 is TGCAGCGTTGGAGGGGGCAGGGGGAACACTGAAGCTTTCTTT. Encoded protein: CSVGGGRGNTEAFF.

The chain links TRBV18 to TRBJ1-2; 10 positions agree with TRBD1. V trimming: 8 bases; J trimming: 6 bases; junction bases outside the gene matches: 6. The CDR3 is made up of 13 amino acids. Germline CDR1 reads KGHSH; CDR2 reads LQKENI. CDR3 sequence: CASDMGQGNGYTF. In nucleotides, the CDR3 is TGTGCCAGCGACATGGGACAGGGGAATGGCTACACCTTC.

V is TRBV27 and J is TRBJ1-6; D remains ambiguous. Trimming took 6 bases from V and 4 from J, leaving 10 bases between them. Germline V gene lookup returns CDR1 MNHEY and CDR2 SMNVEV (reference sequence). The CDR3 is made up of 14 amino acids. The CDR3 nucleotides read TGTGCCAGCAGAACGACACCATATAATTCACCCCTCCACTTT. Its protein is CASRTTPYNSPLHF.

J is TRBJ1-1 and V is TRBV29-1; D unclear. V was trimmed by 1 base and J by 0 bases, leaving 6 bases between them. The CDR3 has 13 amino acids. The germline V gene encodes CDR1 SQVTM and CDR2 ANQGSEA. The CDR3 region is CSVEGALNTEAFF. Here the CDR3 DNA reads TGCAGCGTTGAAGGGGCGCTGAACACTGAAGCTTTCTTT.

The chain recombines TRBV24-1 with TRBJ2-3, with unresolved D. The CDR3 totals 14 residues. The germline gives CDR1 KGHDR, CDR2 SFDVKD. The V and J ends lost 7 bases and 1 base respectively, with 11 bases between them. CDR3 nucleotide sequence: TGTGCCACCAGCTCCCTGAGTGGCACAGATACGCAGTATTTT. Translated, it gives CATSSLSGTDTQYF.

The chain uses TRBV11-2 and TRBJ1-3, with TRBD1 matching over 7 bases. V trimming: 6 bases; J trimming: 7 bases; junction bases outside the gene matches: 12. Per germline, CDR1 SGHAT and CDR2 FQNNGV. The length of the CDR3 is 15 residues. The CDR3: CASRSTGIIRNTIYF. CDR3 DNA sequence: TGTGCCAGCAGGTCGACAGGGATAATCCGTAACACCATATATTTT.